A selection of T cell receptor beta chains follows, all from one sample in a study of cytomegalovirus exposure and HLA in healthy donors. Clones were sequenced by immunoSEQ multiplex PCR, and TCRdb holds only the in-frame ones, with some missing. The repertoire holds nearly 300,000 clones, with 80% to 90% as singletons. Material: PBMCs. The receptor source for this set is a man between 40 and 49 years old in good health and CMV-seropositive. CDR3s include the opening cysteine and the closing phenylalanine or tryptophan. A D gene is named only where the DNA matches it firmly. Some rows mark clone size as missing; the rest say once, few, many or name a class of expanded clone.

J	size	D	V	CDR3	DNA
TRBJ1-2	-	-	TRBV9	CASSVYAGGRKAGQANYGYTF	TGTGCCAGCAGCGTATACGCGGGGGGGCGTAAGGCAGGACAAGCTAACTATGGCTACACCTTC
TRBJ1-2	-	-	TRBV6-5	CASRARRATYGYTF	TGTGCCAGCAGGGCCCGCAGGGCTACCTATGGCTACACCTTC
TRBJ2-7	-	TRBD1	TRBV4-2	CASSQDWGQGSKQYF	TGTGCCAGCAGCCAAGATTGGGGACAGGGGAGTAAGCAGTACTTC
TRBJ2-7	-	TRBD2	TRBV2	CASSETGGGEQYF	TGTGCCAGCAGTGAAACGGGAGGGGGCGAGCAGTACTTC
TRBJ2-1	-	-	TRBV7-6	CASSSFRDMGNNEQFF	TGTGCCAGCAGCTCCTTCCGGGACATGGGTAACAATGAGCAGTTCTTC
TRBJ1-6	-	TRBD1	TRBV27	CASSLDRVNSPLHF	TGTGCCAGCAGTTTAGACAGGGTCAATTCACCCCTCCACTTT
TRBJ2-1	-	-	TRBV11-3	CASGGEPPSYYNEQFF	TGTGCCAGCGGCGGGGAGCCTCCTTCTTACTACAATGAGCAGTTCTTC
TRBJ2-1	once	TRBD2	TRBV5-1	CASSLVAGGIYNEQFF	TGCGCCAGCAGCTTAGTAGCGGGAGGGATATACAATGAGCAGTTCTTC
TRBJ1-2	-	-	TRBV18	CASSPLTLRGYGYTF	TGTGCCAGCTCACCACTGACCCTCCGGGGCTATGGCTACACCTTC
TRBJ1-4	few	-	TRBV27	CASSFRGLYYEKLFF	TGTGCCAGCAGTTTCCGAGGACTCTACTATGAAAAACTGTTTTTT
TRBJ2-1	-	TRBD2	TRBV9	CASSVAVAGVDSNEQFF	TGTGCCAGCAGCGTAGCAGTAGCGGGAGTTGATTCGAATGAGCAGTTCTTC
TRBJ2-2	-	-	TRBV6-5	CASSYSYRADTGELFF	TGTGCCAGCAGTTACTCCTACAGGGCGGACACCGGGGAGCTGTTTTTT
TRBJ2-7	-	-	TRBV4-1	CASSQERDSSYEQYF	TGCGCCAGCAGCCAAGAGAGGGATAGCTCCTACGAGCAGTACTTC
TRBJ2-7	once	-	TRBV18	CASSPTGNEQYF	TGTGCCAGCTCACCAACAGGTAACGAGCAGTACTTC
TRBJ2-2	-	-	TRBV10-3	CAISESGSMNTGELFF	TGTGCCATCAGTGAGTCGGGGAGTATGAACACCGGGGAGCTGTTTTTT
TRBJ1-5	-	TRBD1	TRBV4-1	CASSQFGQGANQPQHF	TGCGCCAGCAGCCAGTTCGGACAGGGGGCTAATCAGCCCCAGCATTTT
TRBJ2-5	-	TRBD2	TRBV2	CASSQGLAARQETQYF	TGTGCCAGCAGCCAGGGACTAGCGGCCCGCCAAGAGACCCAGTACTTC
TRBJ1-5	-	TRBD1	TRBV18	CASSPGVDRGNQPQHF	TGTGCCAGCTCACCCGGAGTAGACAGGGGGAATCAGCCCCAGCATTTT
TRBJ2-2	once	TRBD1	TRBV7-2	CASSLVGRGQGGELFF	TGTGCCAGCAGCTTAGTCGGCAGGGGGCAGGGCGGGGAGCTGTTTTTT
TRBJ1-5	once	-	TRBV28	CASSLLGGKGNQPQHF	TGTGCCAGCAGTTTATTAGGGGGAAAAGGCAATCAGCCCCAGCATTTT
TRBJ2-5	-	-	TRBV7-9	CASSPTARGGPAETQYF	TGTGCCAGCAGCCCAACTGCCCGTGGCGGTCCGGCGGAGACCCAGTACTTC
TRBJ2-3	-	-	TRBV15	CATSTTYTLSTDTQYF	TGTGCCACCAGCACCACTTATACCCTCAGCACAGATACGCAGTATTTT
TRBJ2-2	-	-	TRBV19	CASSIVDSNTGELFF	TGTGCCAGTAGTATTGTGGACTCGAACACCGGGGAGCTGTTTTTT
TRBJ2-7	-	-	TRBV9	CASSAGSGVTYEQYF	TGTGCCAGCAGCGCCGGGTCGGGAGTAACCTACGAGCAGTACTTC
TRBJ2-3	once	-	TRBV5-6	CASSLGSPRSTDTQYF	TGTGCCAGCAGCTTGGGGAGTCCAAGGTCCACAGATACGCAGTATTTT
TRBJ2-1	-	TRBD2	TRBV27	CASSPSSGFYNEQFF	TGTGCCAGCAGTCCGTCTAGCGGCTTCTACAATGAGCAGTTCTTC
TRBJ1-2	-	-	TRBV28	CATSYRDTRFYGYTF	TGTGCCACCTCCTACCGGGACACTCGATTTTATGGCTACACCTTC
TRBJ2-7	-	TRBD2	TRBV9	CASSPNPTSGSYEQYF	TGTGCCAGCAGCCCCAACCCGACTAGCGGCTCCTACGAGCAGTACTTC
TRBJ2-7	-	-	TRBV27	CASSLFPVSEQYF	TGTGCCAGCAGTTTATTTCCTGTGTCCGAGCAGTACTTC